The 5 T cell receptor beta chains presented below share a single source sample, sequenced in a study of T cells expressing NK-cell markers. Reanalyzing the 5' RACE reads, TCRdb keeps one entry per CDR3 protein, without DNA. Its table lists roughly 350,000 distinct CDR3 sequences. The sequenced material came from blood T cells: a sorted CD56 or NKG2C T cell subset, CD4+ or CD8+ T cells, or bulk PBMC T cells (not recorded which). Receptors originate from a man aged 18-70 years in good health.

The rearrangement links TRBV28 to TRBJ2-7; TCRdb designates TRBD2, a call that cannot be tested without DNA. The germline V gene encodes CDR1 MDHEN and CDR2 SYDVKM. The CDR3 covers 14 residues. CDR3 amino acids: CATFLSGRSYEQYF.

CDR3 residues: CASTRDRSQSITGELFF. This chain connects TRBV5-5 to TRBJ2-2; TCRdb's assignment of TRBD1 cannot be checked, as there is no DNA. Germline CDR1 and CDR2: SGHKS and YYEKEE (reference sequence). The CDR3 is 17 amino acids.

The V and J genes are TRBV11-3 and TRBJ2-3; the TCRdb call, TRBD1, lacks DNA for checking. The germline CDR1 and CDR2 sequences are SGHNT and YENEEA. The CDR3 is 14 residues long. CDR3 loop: CASSWGQGSDTQYF.

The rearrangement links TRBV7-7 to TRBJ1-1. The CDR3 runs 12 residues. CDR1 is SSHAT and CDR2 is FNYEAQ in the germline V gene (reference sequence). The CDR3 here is CASSGPWGEAFF.

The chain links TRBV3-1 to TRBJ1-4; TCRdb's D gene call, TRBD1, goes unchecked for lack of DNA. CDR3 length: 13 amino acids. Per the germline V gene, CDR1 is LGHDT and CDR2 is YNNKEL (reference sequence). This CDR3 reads CASSQAGHQKLFF.